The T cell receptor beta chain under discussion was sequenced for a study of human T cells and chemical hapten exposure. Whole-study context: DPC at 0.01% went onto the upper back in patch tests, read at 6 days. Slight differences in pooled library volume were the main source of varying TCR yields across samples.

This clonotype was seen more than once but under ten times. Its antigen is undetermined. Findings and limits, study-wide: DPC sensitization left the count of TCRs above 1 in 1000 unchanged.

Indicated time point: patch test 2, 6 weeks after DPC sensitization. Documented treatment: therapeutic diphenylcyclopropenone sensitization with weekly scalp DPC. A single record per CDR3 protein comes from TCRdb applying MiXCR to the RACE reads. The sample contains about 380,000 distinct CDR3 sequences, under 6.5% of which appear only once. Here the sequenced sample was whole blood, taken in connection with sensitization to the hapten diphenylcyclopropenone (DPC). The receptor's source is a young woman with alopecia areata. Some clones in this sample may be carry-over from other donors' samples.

The CDR3 region has the DNA TGTGCCAGCAGCGTAGGGGCTGGGAGACTGGATACGCAGTATTTT. The encoded protein is CASSVGAGRLDTQYF. The chain links TRBV9 to TRBJ2-3, with D maybe TRBD2 (5 bases). Trimming stripped 0 bases from V and 6 bases from J, with 14 bases between. The CDR3 spans 15 residues. The germline CDR1 and CDR2 sequences are SGDLS and YYNGEE.